The clone carrying this T cell receptor (beta chain) was recorded a few times. Its matching antigen is unknown. V trimming: 0 bases; J trimming: 6 bases; junction bases outside the gene matches: 8. CDR1 and CDR2 (germline): SQVTM, ANQGSEA. The CDR3 covers 15 residues. The record originates from a study of CD8 T cells in ankylosing spondylitis. Study-wide points: A TCR beta motif made of several highly homologous variants seemed typical of ankylosing spondylitis blood.

Quantitative molecular-barcoded 5'-RACE generated the TCR beta libraries. A single record per CDR3 protein comes from TCRdb applying MiXCR to the 5' RACE reads. The sample has approximately 550,000 distinct CDR3 sequences; about an eighth are singletons. This receptor was obtained from a male donor with ankylosing spondylitis. The chain is built from TRBV29-1 and TRBJ2-7; 10 bases fit TRBD1. Material: blood, either unsorted or a sorted T cell fraction (not recorded which). The CDR3 region is CSVEEVGTGVGEQYF. CDR3 in DNA: TGCAGCGTTGAAGAGGTTGGGACAGGGGTCGGCGAGCAGTACTTC.